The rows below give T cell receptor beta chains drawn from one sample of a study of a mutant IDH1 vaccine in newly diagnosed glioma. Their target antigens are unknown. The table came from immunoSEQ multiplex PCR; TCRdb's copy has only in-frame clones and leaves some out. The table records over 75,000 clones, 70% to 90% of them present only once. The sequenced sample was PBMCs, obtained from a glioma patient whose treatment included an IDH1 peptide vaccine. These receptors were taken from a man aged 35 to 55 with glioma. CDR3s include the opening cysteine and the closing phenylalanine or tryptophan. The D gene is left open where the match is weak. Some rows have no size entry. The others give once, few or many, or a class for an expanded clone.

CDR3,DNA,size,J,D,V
CASSEADSEQYF,TGTGCCAGCAGTGAAGCTGACAGCGAGCAGTACTTC,NA,TRBJ2-7,NA,TRBV6-1
CASSSDGYGYTF,TGCGCCAGCAGCTCCGACGGCTATGGCTACACCTTC,NA,TRBJ1-2,NA,TRBV5-1
CASTPRALYTDTQYF,TGTGCCAGCACGCCCAGGGCGCTTTACACAGATACGCAGTATTTT,NA,TRBJ2-3,NA,TRBV6-5
CASSTTGYNEQFF,TGCGCCAGCAGTACGACAGGCTACAATGAGCAGTTCTTC,many,TRBJ2-1,NA,TRBV10-1
CASSEMSWQITDTQYF,TGTGCCAGCAGTGAAATGTCCTGGCAGATCACAGATACGCAGTATTTT,NA,TRBJ2-3,NA,TRBV2
CASSPGLAGATDTQYF,TGTGCCAGCAGCCCCGGGCTAGCGGGGGCCACAGATACGCAGTATTTT,once,TRBJ2-3,TRBD2,TRBV5-4
CASSRRTSGSNEQFF,TGTGCCAGCAGCCGCAGGACTAGCGGGAGTAATGAGCAGTTCTTC,NA,TRBJ2-1,TRBD2,TRBV7-2
CASSESGFFRNTIYF,TGTGCCAGCAGTGAAAGCGGGTTCTTTAGAAACACCATATATTTT,few,TRBJ1-3,NA,TRBV6-1
CASSLNRDRVAANEKLFF,TGTGCCAGCAGCCTTAATCGGGACAGGGTTGCCGCTAATGAAAAACTGTTTTTT,NA,TRBJ1-4,TRBD1,TRBV14
CASSVSGTGGAFF,TGTGCCAGCTCCGTAAGCGGGACAGGTGGAGCTTTCTTT,few,TRBJ1-1,TRBD1,TRBV11-3
CAIRRTSGNTGELFF,TGTGCCATCAGAAGGACTAGCGGTAACACCGGGGAGCTGTTTTTT,NA,TRBJ2-2,TRBD2,TRBV10-3
CASSDPGQAYNEQFF,TGTGCCAGCAGCGACCCGGGACAGGCTTACAATGAGCAGTTCTTC,NA,TRBJ2-1,TRBD1,TRBV7-9
CAWSWGQSSGANVLTF,TGTGCCTGGAGTTGGGGACAGAGCTCTGGGGCCAACGTCCTGACTTTC,NA,TRBJ2-6,TRBD1,TRBV30
CASSLDGRGGVQETQYF,TGTGCCAGCAGCTTAGACGGGCGGGGGGGCGTCCAAGAGACCCAGTACTTC,NA,TRBJ2-5,TRBD2,TRBV11-2
CASGPGGTTEAFF,TGTGCTAGTGGACCTGGGGGTACCACTGAAGCTTTCTTT,NA,TRBJ1-1,NA,TRBV12-5
CSAPYGYTF,TGCAGTGCTCCGTATGGCTACACCTTC,few,TRBJ1-2,NA,TRBV20-1
CASSQFFGGVGGTEAFF,TGCGCCAGCAGCCAATTCTTCGGCGGGGTAGGGGGCACTGAAGCTTTCTTT,NA,TRBJ1-1,NA,TRBV4-3
CASSPPGKGEKLFF,TGTGCCAGCTCACCACCAGGGAAAGGGGAAAAACTGTTTTTT,NA,TRBJ1-4,NA,TRBV18
CASSILADSYNEQFF,NA,NA,TRBJ2-1,NA,TRBV19
CSVEAGTYYNEQFF,TGCAGCGTTGAAGCCGGGACTTACTACAATGAGCAGTTCTTC,NA,TRBJ2-1,NA,TRBV29-1
CAWSPPGQDTYEQYF,TGTGCCTGGAGTCCACCGGGACAGGATACCTACGAGCAGTACTTC,NA,TRBJ2-7,TRBD1,TRBV30
CASSPSGSAGRAFF,TGTGCCAGCAGCCCCAGTGGGAGCGCAGGGAGAGCTTTCTTT,NA,TRBJ1-1,NA,TRBV7-6
CASSSQPRPRTEAFF,TGTGCCAGCAGTTCCCAACCTCGGCCGCGGACTGAAGCTTTCTTT,few,TRBJ1-1,NA,TRBV6-5
CASSLNVGKSDTQYF,TGTGCCAGCAGCTTAAACGTGGGGAAAAGTGATACGCAGTATTTT,NA,TRBJ2-3,NA,TRBV7-3
CASSFRDRPYEQYF,TGTGCCAGCAGCTTCCGGGACAGACCCTACGAGCAGTACTTC,few,TRBJ2-7,TRBD1,TRBV7-2
CSAHPLAGAPDTQYF,TGCAGCGCTCACCCCCTAGCGGGAGCTCCAGATACGCAGTATTTT,NA,TRBJ2-3,TRBD2,TRBV29-1
CASRSRGFRRSYNEQFF,TGTGCCAGCAGGTCCAGGGGGTTTAGGAGGTCCTACAATGAGCAGTTCTTC,NA,TRBJ2-1,TRBD1,TRBV28
CATSRGDSGYTDTQYF,TGTGCCACCAGCAGAGGTGATAGCGGATACACAGATACGCAGTATTTT,NA,TRBJ2-3,NA,TRBV15
CASNRDRGSAGETQYF,TGTGCCAGCAACCGGGACAGAGGATCGGCAGGAGAGACCCAGTACTTC,NA,TRBJ2-5,TRBD1,TRBV2
CASRDLAGGYNEQFF,TGTGCCAGCAGGGACCTAGCGGGAGGGTACAATGAGCAGTTCTTC,NA,TRBJ2-1,TRBD2,TRBV5-4
CASSGTASQETQYF,TGTGCCAGCAGCGGGACGGCGAGTCAAGAGACCCAGTACTTC,once,TRBJ2-5,NA,TRBV7-2
CAWSPLGQYEKLFF,TGTGCCTGGAGTCCGCTCGGACAGTATGAAAAACTGTTTTTT,few,TRBJ1-4,NA,TRBV30
CASSPRDYEQYF,TGTGCCAGCTCACCACGGGACTACGAGCAGTACTTC,NA,TRBJ2-7,NA,TRBV18
CASSPQVSDTQYF,TGCGCCAGCAGCCCTCAGGTTTCAGATACGCAGTATTTT,NA,TRBJ2-3,NA,TRBV5-1
CASSARTSGGPSEQFF,TGTGCCAGCAGTGCGAGGACTAGCGGGGGGCCTAGTGAGCAGTTCTTC,NA,TRBJ2-1,TRBD2,TRBV6-1
CASSVGTVNQPQHF,TGTGCCAGCAGCGTAGGTACGGTCAATCAGCCCCAGCATTTT,NA,TRBJ1-5,NA,TRBV9
CASSLEAGGYNEQFF,TGCGCCAGCAGCTTGGAGGCGGGGGGATACAATGAGCAGTTCTTC,NA,TRBJ2-1,TRBD2,TRBV5-1
CASTREGGEQYF,TGTGCCAGCACTCGGGAGGGAGGCGAGCAGTACTTC,NA,TRBJ2-7,TRBD2,TRBV18
CAMEDLFVDGGYTF,TGTGCCATGGAGGATCTATTTGTGGACGGAGGCTACACCTTC,NA,TRBJ1-2,NA,TRBV30
CASAPRDLYYEQYF,TGTGCCAGCGCACCAAGGGATCTCTACTACGAGCAGTACTTC,NA,TRBJ2-7,NA,TRBV6-1
CASSFKQYAGNTIYF,TGTGCCAGCAGCTTCAAACAGTACGCCGGAAACACCATATATTTT,NA,TRBJ1-3,NA,TRBV7-2
CASSPFGSGNTIYF,TGTGCCAGCAGCCCTTTCGGTTCTGGAAACACCATATATTTT,NA,TRBJ1-3,NA,TRBV11-2
CASSRRNPFSGANVLTF,TGTGCCAGCAGCCGGCGGAACCCTTTCTCTGGGGCCAACGTCCTGACTTTC,NA,TRBJ2-6,NA,TRBV27
CASSLAGGFADTQYF,TGCGCCAGCAGCTTAGCGGGAGGTTTCGCAGATACGCAGTATTTT,NA,TRBJ2-3,TRBD2,TRBV5-1
CASSPNQIEAFF,TGTGCCAGCTCACCCAACCAGATAGAAGCTTTCTTT,NA,TRBJ1-1,NA,TRBV18
CASSIGGAEQFF,TGTGCCAGTAGTATAGGAGGGGCTGAGCAGTTCTTC,NA,TRBJ2-1,NA,TRBV19
CASRLEAGGTEAFF,TGTGCCAGCAGGTTAGAGGCGGGGGGAACTGAAGCTTTCTTT,NA,TRBJ1-1,NA,TRBV7-2
CASSLSGGRSPDTQYF,TGTGCCAGCAGCTTGTCTGGCGGGAGGTCTCCAGATACGCAGTATTTT,NA,TRBJ2-3,TRBD2,TRBV5-4
CASKPLHSNQPQHF,TGTGCCAGTAAGCCCCTCCATAGCAATCAGCCCCAGCATTTT,few,TRBJ1-5,NA,TRBV19
CASSLKGLAYETQYF,TGTGCCAGCAGCTTGAAGGGACTAGCGTACGAGACCCAGTACTTC,once,TRBJ2-5,TRBD2,TRBV5-6
CASSGGTGSTYEQYF,TGTGCCAGCAGCGGTGGGACAGGATCTACCTACGAGCAGTACTTC,NA,TRBJ2-7,TRBD1,TRBV5-4
CASSEDPWGDQPQHF,TGTGCCAGCAGCGAGGACCCTTGGGGCGATCAGCCCCAGCATTTT,NA,TRBJ1-5,NA,TRBV9
CASSLGGQGKLFF,TGTGCCAGCAGCTTAGGGGGGCAAGGAAAACTGTTTTTT,NA,TRBJ1-4,NA,TRBV7-8
CASSLAGGFQSYEQYF,TGCGCCAGCAGCTTGGCCGGAGGGTTTCAATCCTACGAGCAGTACTTC,NA,TRBJ2-7,NA,TRBV5-1
CASRRQGGSYEQYF,TGTGCCAGCAGGAGACAGGGGGGATCCTACGAGCAGTACTTC,few,TRBJ2-7,TRBD1,TRBV11-2
CASSHPRETQYF,TGTGCCAGCTCGCACCCAAGGGAGACCCAGTACTTC,once,TRBJ2-5,NA,TRBV18
CASSEAKGGSTDTQYF,TGTGCCAGCAGTGAAGCTAAGGGAGGAAGCACAGATACGCAGTATTTT,few,TRBJ2-3,NA,TRBV2